These 29 T cell receptor beta chains were all obtained from the same sample, sequenced in a study of OX40 agonist ivuxolimab in advanced cancers. The assay was immunoSEQ multiplex PCR, and TCRdb's table has in-frame clones only and misses some. The table includes 70,000 to 85,000 clones, 86% detected once. Sequenced material: CD4+ or CD8+ T cells sorted from blood, taken in a trial of the OX40 agonist ivuxolimab. All receptors come from an adult with an advanced solid tumor such as melanoma, head and neck, liver or kidney cancer.

V gene TRBV10-3 combines with J gene TRBJ2-5; no clear D. Looked up from germline, CDR1 is ENHRY and CDR2 is SYGVKD. CDR3 length: 14 residues. Trimming removed 4 bases from V and 4 bases from J, with 13 bases in between. DNA of the CDR3: TGTGCCATCAGTGGGGCGGAAACCCCAGAGACCCAGTACTTC. It encodes CAISGAETPETQYF.

The genes are TRBV5-6 and TRBJ2-5; a weak D match, TRBD2 (5 bases). Trimming removed 4 bases at V and 5 bases at J, with 12 bases between. The CDR3 runs to 13 residues. Germline lookup yields CDR1 SGHDT and CDR2 YYEEEE. CDR3 bases: TGTGCCAGCAGCCTGGGAGAACGGGAGACCCAGTACTTC. Its protein product is CASSLGERETQYF.

V usage is TRBV6-5 and J usage is TRBJ2-7; D is unclear. Trimming left V 0 bases short and J 6 bases short, with 12 bases between. CDR3 length: 14 residues. The germline CDR1 and CDR2 sequences are MNHEY and SVGAGI. CDR3 nucleotide sequence: TGTGCCAGCAGTTACTCGTCCGGGTGGGGCGAGCAGTACTTC. Translated: CASSYSSGWGEQYF.

This clone was recorded a few times. The chain combines TRBV27 with TRBJ2-7; 7 bases map to TRBD1. This CDR3 is built from 14 residues. V trimming: 2 bases; J trimming: 2 bases; junction bases outside the gene matches: 3. Germline lookup yields CDR1 MNHEY and CDR2 SMNVEV (reference sequence). CDR3 protein: CASSLRTGAYEQYF. The CDR3 nucleotides read TGTGCCAGCAGTTTAAGGACAGGAGCCTACGAGCAGTACTTC.

This rearrangement joins TRBV6-5 to TRBJ1-2, with a possible D match to TRBD1 (6 bases). V was trimmed by 8 bases and J by 6 bases, leaving 22 bases between them. The CDR3 covers 15 residues. Per germline, CDR1 MNHEY and CDR2 SVGAGI. The CDR3 is CASRGGGAAVHGYTF. DNA of the CDR3: TGTGCCAGCCGAGGAGGGGGAGCAGCTGTTCATGGCTACACCTTC.

This clone was seen a single time. This rearrangement joins TRBV29-1 to TRBJ2-3; 12 bases map to TRBD2. The CDR3 is 15 amino acids. Trimming took 4 bases from V and 0 from J; bases not matched to a gene: 2. The germline CDR1 and CDR2 sequences are SQVTM and ANQGSEA. CDR3 amino acids: CSVAGTSGSTDTQYF. The CDR3 DNA reads as TGCAGCGTTGCAGGGACTAGCGGGAGCACAGATACGCAGTATTTT.

V and J are TRBV18 and TRBJ1-6, with 7 bases that match TRBD1. CDR1 and CDR2 from the germline V gene are KGHSH and LQKENI. The CDR3 contains 13 residues. The J segment lost 8 bases and the V segment lost 2 bases, leaving 0 bases of the junction unmatched. The CDR3: CASSPDRDSPLHF. CDR3 sequence (DNA): TGTGCCAGCTCACCAGACAGGGATTCACCCCTCCACTTT.

This chain joins TRBV7-3 and TRBJ2-1; 15 bases match TRBD2. The CDR3 loop spans 16 amino acids. With 5 bases clipped from V and 7 bases from J, the junction kept 6 bases outside the gene matches. Per the germline V gene, CDR1 is SGHTA and CDR2 is FQGTGA. This CDR3 reads CASSETGTSGRNEQFF. The DNA for the CDR3 is TGTGCCAGCAGCGAGACCGGGACTAGCGGGAGGAATGAGCAGTTCTTC.

This sequence joins TRBV5-1 and TRBJ2-7; no definite D call. Germline V gene sequence: CDR1 SGHRS, CDR2 YFSETQ. Trimming left V 4 bases short and J 3 bases short, with 5 bases between. The CDR3 has 11 amino acids. The CDR3 loop reads CASSENYEQYF. The CDR3 DNA reads as TGCGCCAGCAGCGAGAACTACGAGCAGTACTTC.

The V gene is TRBV6-6, the J gene TRBJ1-6, with TRBD1 as a possible D gene (6 bases). CDR1 is MNHNY and CDR2 is SVGAGI in the germline V gene (reference sequence). The V end was cut by 7 bases, the J end by 7 bases, with 14 bases between. CDR3 size: 14 residues. The CDR3 is CASMRGQGNSPLHF. CDR3 bases: TGTGCCAGCATGCGGGGGCAAGGGAATTCACCCCTCCACTTT.

The chain links TRBV9 to TRBJ1-1; D gene uncertain. Trimming took off 0 bases at V and 5 bases at J, with 14 bases between the two ends. CDR1 and CDR2 (germline): SGDLS, YYNGEE. The CDR3 runs to 15 residues. CDR3 coding DNA: TGTGCCAGCAGCGTAGATTCAATCGGCGGGACTGAAGCTTTCTTT. Translated: CASSVDSIGGTEAFF.

The chain recombines TRBV6-5 with TRBJ2-5; TRBD2 is a possible D gene (7 bases). Germline CDR1 is MNHEY and CDR2 is SVGAGI. V dropped 0 bases and J dropped 4 bases, with 9 bases sitting between them. The CDR3 sequence is 14 residues long. This chain's CDR3 is CASSYSGGPETQYF. CDR3 coding DNA: TGTGCCAGCAGTTACTCGGGGGGGCCAGAGACCCAGTACTTC.

This chain links TRBV6-4 with TRBJ2-7; unclear D gene. Trimming cost V 6 bases and J 7 bases, with 7 bases left between them. Germline CDR1 MRHNA, CDR2 SNTAGT. The CDR3 spans 10 residues. This CDR3 is CASRSREQYF. Here the CDR3 DNA reads TGTGCCAGCAGATCTCGAGAGCAGTACTTC.

The chain has TRBV5-6 and TRBJ2-7; the match to TRBD2 covers 11 bases. Germline V gene sequence: CDR1 SGHDT, CDR2 YYEEEE. Trimming took 1 base from V and 7 from J; bases not matched to a gene: 7. This CDR3 spans 15 amino acids. In DNA form, the CDR3 reads TGTGCCAGCAGCTTGATTCTAGCGGGGGGCTATGAGCAGTACTTC. This codes for CASSLILAGGYEQYF.

The chain combines TRBV7-2 with TRBJ2-3; 12 positions agree with TRBD2. This CDR3 spans 16 amino acids. Germline V lookup: CDR1 SGHTA, CDR2 FQGNSA. After removal of 5 bases from V and 5 bases from J, the junction contained 8 bases not matched to a gene. The CDR3 DNA follows: TGTGCCAGCAGCGGGGGGACTAGCGGGTCGGGAGATACGCAGTATTTT. This sequence encodes CASSGGTSGSGDTQYF.

This clone was detected only once. This chain joins TRBV7-6 and TRBJ2-2; 8 bases fit TRBD2. CDR1 and CDR2 from the germline V gene are SGHVS and FNYEAQ. The CDR3 is 17 residues long. Trimming took 4 bases from V and 1 from J; bases not matched to a gene: 8. This CDR3 reads CASSSRPGGGNTGELFF. CDR3 nucleotide sequence: TGTGCCAGCAGCTCAAGGCCGGGAGGGGGGAACACCGGGGAGCTGTTTTTT. The full variable domain, rest sourced from reference TRBV7-6 and TRBJ2-2, is GAGVSQSPRYKVTKRGQDVALRCDPISGHVSLYWYRQALGQGPEFLTYFNYEAQQDKSGLPNDRFSAERPEGSISTLTIQRTEQRDSAMYRCASSSRPGGGNTGELFFGEGSRLTVL.

A note on this clone: The junction departs from germline at one end; a sequencing error may be responsible. The rearrangement links TRBV27 to TRBJ2-7; TRBD2 matches at 8 bases. CDR1 is MNHEY, CDR2 SMNVEV, per germline (reference sequence). This CDR3 comprises 15 residues. CDR3 sequence reads: CATSRGLGPSYEQYF. As DNA, the CDR3 is TGTGCCACCAGTCGGGGACTAGGACCCTCCTACGAGCAGTACTTC.

The rearrangement links TRBV4-1 to TRBJ1-2; D might be TRBD1 (5 bases). Germline assignment: CDR1 MGHRA and CDR2 YSYEKL. Trimming took 0 bases from V and 0 from J, leaving 11 bases between them. The CDR3 has 16 residues. CDR3 nucleotide sequence: TGCGCCAGCAGCCAAGATCGGGGACGGACTAACTATGGCTACACCTTC. This sequence encodes CASSQDRGRTNYGYTF.

The J gene is TRBJ2-4, the V gene TRBV7-2, with D maybe TRBD1 (6 bases). This CDR3 spans 14 amino acids. Germline V CDR1 and CDR2: SGHTA, FQGNSA. V was cut by 2 bases and J by 5 bases, with 10 bases left in between. CDR3 residues: CASSLSQGQNIQYF. The CDR3 bases are TGTGCCAGCAGCTTATCACAGGGACAAAACATTCAGTACTTC.

The chain couples TRBV5-4 to TRBJ2-3; a possible D gene is TRBD1 (6 bases). The V end was cut by 4 bases, the J end by 4 bases, with 13 bases between. Germline V CDR1 and CDR2: SGHNT, YYREEE (reference sequence). This CDR3 region has 14 residues. As DNA, the CDR3 is TGTGCCAGCAGCGAGGGACAATCGGCAGATACGCAGTATTTT. Translated: CASSEGQSADTQYF.

The chain carries TRBV18 and TRBJ2-1, with 8 bases identical to TRBD1. V trimming: 2 bases; J trimming: 5 bases; junction bases outside the gene matches: 11. CDR1 is KGHSH and CDR2 is LQKENI in the germline V gene. This CDR3 has 17 residues. The CDR3 protein is CASSPTGGTLLDNEQFF. CDR3 sequence (DNA): TGTGCCAGCTCACCAACAGGGGGTACACTGCTAGACAATGAGCAGTTCTTC.

The chain is built from TRBV4-3 and TRBJ2-1, with D tentatively TRBD1 (6 bases). The germline gives CDR1 LGHNA, CDR2 YSLEER. V gave up 0 bases and J gave up 5 bases, with 17 bases separating them. CDR3 length: 17 amino acids. In DNA, the CDR3 is TGCGCCAGCAGCCAAGACCCCCTCCTAGGACAGAACAATGAGCAGTTCTTC. Encoded protein: CASSQDPLLGQNNEQFF.

In DNA, the CDR3 is TGTGCCATCAGTGAGGAGGGACACAATCAGCCCCAGCATTTT. Protein product: CAISEEGHNQPQHF. The chain recombines TRBV10-3 with TRBJ1-5; D perhaps matches TRBD1 (6 bases). V was shortened by 2 bases and J by 3 bases, with 8 bases between the two germline ends. The CDR3 has 14 residues. Germline CDR1 ENHRY, CDR2 SYGVKD.

This clone has a single count. The chain is built from TRBV6-1 and TRBJ1-2, with D hard to call. V was trimmed by 5 bases and J by 4 bases, leaving 17 bases between them. There are 15 residues in the CDR3. CDR1 and CDR2 (germline): MNHNS, SASEGT. The CDR3 loop is CASSTAPTDPYGYTF. CDR3 nucleotide sequence: TGTGCCAGCAGTACTGCGCCGACGGACCCCTATGGCTACACCTTC.

V is TRBV19 and J is TRBJ1-5, with 8 nucleotides matching TRBD1. From germline, CDR1 is LNHDA and CDR2 SQIVND (reference sequence). The CDR3 totals 15 residues. V lost 7 bases, J lost 7 bases, and 12 bases stayed unmatched. Here the CDR3 reads CASNTQGDTSQPQHF. CDR3 DNA: TGTGCCAGTAACACACAGGGGGATACCTCCCAGCCCCAGCATTTT.

The chain employs TRBV10-1 and TRBJ1-5; D call uncertain. Trimming cost V 2 bases and J 5 bases, with 13 bases left between them. CDR3 size: 15 residues. The germline V gene has CDR1 WNHNN and CDR2 SYGVQD (reference sequence). CDR3: CASSEHSSEDQPQHF. CDR3 nucleotides: TGCGCCAGCAGTGAGCATTCTTCAGAAGATCAGCCCCAGCATTTT.

The gene calls are TRBV5-6 and TRBJ2-7, with TRBD2 matching over 11 bases. The CDR3 spans 15 residues. V shed 0 bases, J shed 4 bases, and the junction held 3 bases outside the gene matches. Germline V CDR1 and CDR2: SGHDT, YYEEEE. CDR3 DNA: TGTGCCAGCAGCTTGGGACTAGCGGGAAAGTACGAGCAGTACTTC. It is translated as CASSLGLAGKYEQYF.

This clone showed up just a few times. The chain couples TRBV25-1 to TRBJ2-1, with 8 bases that match TRBD2. After removal of 7 bases from V and 5 bases from J, the junction contained 7 bases not matched to a gene. The CDR3 extends over 14 amino acids. CDR1 and CDR2 from the germline V gene are MGHDK and SYGVNS. CDR3 DNA: TGTGCCAGCAAGTTACCGGGGGGGAACAATGAGCAGTTCTTC. Translating gives CASKLPGGNNEQFF.

Only a few counts were recorded for this clone. V gene TRBV27 combines with J gene TRBJ2-2; D uncertain. The germline CDR1 and CDR2 sequences are MNHEY and SMNVEV (reference sequence). The CDR3 contains 16 residues. V lost 5 bases and J lost 2, with 15 bases in between. The CDR3 nucleotides are TGTGCCAGCAGTACCTTGACGGCCTTAAACACCGGGGAGCTGTTTTTT. This sequence encodes CASSTLTALNTGELFF.